These T cell receptor beta chains were read from a single sample in a study of T cells in Graves' hyperthyroidism and ophthalmopathy. MiXCR was run by TCRdb on the multiplex PCR reads, yielding one entry per CDR3 protein. Here the sample spans about 640,000 distinct CDR3 sequences, less than 25% being singletons. The sample taken for sequencing was blood. The receptors originated from a man aged 25 to 45 with Graves' ophthalmopathy. Each CDR3 is given with its conserved first and last residue. Fields, in order: V gene, D gene, J gene, clone size, CDR3 protein, CDR3 DNA. A D gene is named only where the DNA matches it firmly. Where a row states a size, it is once, few, many or the class of an expanded clone; other rows omit it.

TRBV20-1,TRBD1,TRBJ1-5,few,CSARRDRVYQPQHF,TGCAGTGCTAGGCGGGACAGGGTCTATCAGCCCCAGCATTTT
TRBV5-1,TRBD2,TRBJ2-1,-,CASSGAGLAGGPNEQFF,TGCGCCAGCAGCGGGGCCGGACTAGCGGGAGGTCCCAATGAGCAGTTCTTC
TRBV30,TRBD1,TRBJ2-1,-,CAWSLRTGRYNEQFF,TGTGCCTGGAGTCTCCGGACAGGGAGGTACAATGAGCAGTTCTTC
TRBV5-1,TRBD2,TRBJ2-1,many,CASSLGTSVYNEQFF,TGCGCCAGCAGCTTGGGGACTAGCGTCTACAATGAGCAGTTCTTC
TRBV7-2,-,TRBJ2-3,many,CALPGLYTDTQYF,TGTGCCCTACCGGGACTCTACACAGATACGCAGTATTTT
TRBV14,TRBD1,TRBJ1-1,few,CASSQAGGRGTEAFF,TGTGCCAGCAGCCAAGCAGGGGGCCGGGGCACTGAAGCTTTCTTT
TRBV30,-,TRBJ2-1,few,CAWSNGVNEQFF,TGTGCCTGGAGTAATGGGGTAAATGAGCAGTTCTTC
TRBV15,TRBD2,TRBJ2-1,-,CATSRTGTSGNEQFF,TGTGCCACCAGCAGAACCGGGACTAGCGGCAATGAGCAGTTCTTC
TRBV6-1,TRBD2,TRBJ2-7,few,CASSVLAGTYEQYF,TGTGCCAGCAGTGTACTAGCGGGAACCTACGAGCAGTACTTC
TRBV6-1,TRBD1,TRBJ1-2,-,CASRRGQSYGYTF,TGTGCCAGCAGACGGGGACAGTCTTATGGCTACACCTTC
TRBV28,-,TRBJ1-5,-,CASSLSDYHCQPQHF,TGTGCCAGCAGTTTATCGGACTACCATTGTCAGCCCCAGCATTTT
TRBV5-4,-,TRBJ2-4,-,CASSSWEGDKNIQYF,TGTGCCAGCAGCTCCTGGGAGGGGGACAAAAACATTCAGTACTTC
TRBV7-9,-,TRBJ1-2,-,CASSLAQQHGYTF,TGTGCCAGCAGCTTAGCCCAGCAACATGGCTACACCTTC
TRBV11-2,-,TRBJ1-5,many,CASSLSGVHQPQHF,TGTGCCAGCAGCTTATCAGGGGTACATCAGCCCCAGCATTTT
TRBV19,-,TRBJ1-1,-,CASSIDPRSEGNTEAFF,TGTGCCAGTAGTATAGATCCAAGGAGCGAAGGGAACACTGAAGCTTTCTTT
TRBV5-1,-,TRBJ2-3,few,CASSLAHKNTDTQYF,TGCGCCAGCAGCTTGGCTCACAAGAACACAGATACGCAGTATTTT
TRBV5-1,-,TRBJ1-1,few,CASSLGPQNTEAFF,TGCGCCAGCAGCTTGGGACCGCAGAACACTGAAGCTTTCTTT
TRBV6-2/TRBV6-3,TRBD1,TRBJ1-2,few,CASSEGQGAYYGYTF,TGTGCCAGCAGCGAGGGACAGGGGGCATACTATGGCTACACCTTC
TRBV19,-,TRBJ2-1,-,CASSKDYYNEQFF,TGTGCCAGTAGTAAGGACTACTACAATGAGCAGTTCTTC
TRBV3-1,-,TRBJ1-1,many,CASSQGLPNTEAFF,TGTGCCAGCAGCCAAGGGCTCCCTAACACTGAAGCTTTCTTT
TRBV11-2,TRBD2,TRBJ2-7,many,CASSPGLVAEQYF,TGTGCCAGCAGTCCTGGACTAGTGGCCGAGCAGTACTTC
TRBV4-1,-,TRBJ1-1,-,CASSQVFGGRSTEAFF,TGCGCCAGCAGCCAAGTTTTTGGGGGGCGAAGTACTGAAGCTTTCTTT
TRBV5-1,-,TRBJ2-2,-,CATQEASLTGELFF,TGCGCCACCCAGGAGGCTAGCCTGACCGGGGAGCTGTTTTTT
TRBV5-5,-,TRBJ2-3,few,CASSLMGAADTQYF,TGTGCCAGCAGCTTGATGGGGGCGGCAGATACGCAGTATTTT
TRBV7-2,-,TRBJ1-6,few,CATSSVGVSPLHF,TGTGCCACCTCATCTGTTGGGGTATCACCCCTCCACTTT
TRBV2,TRBD1,TRBJ2-5,-,CATVQGVVETQYF,TGTGCCACCGTACAGGGGGTGGTGGAGACCCAGTACTTC
TRBV24-1,TRBD2,TRBJ2-1,-,CATSAASGTYNEQFF,TGTGCCACCAGTGCGGCTAGCGGGACATACAATGAGCAGTTCTTC
TRBV3-1,-,TRBJ1-5,many,CASSPVEYNQPQHF,TGTGCCAGCAGCCCCGTGGAGTACAATCAGCCCCAGCATTTT
TRBV6-1,-,TRBJ1-1,-,CASKKGRTTEAFF,TGTGCCAGCAAAAAAGGGAGGACGACTGAAGCTTTCTTT
TRBV20-1,-,TRBJ2-1,few,CSARGGVSYNEQFF,TGCAGTGCTAGAGGGGGAGTTTCCTACAATGAGCAGTTCTTC
TRBV7-9,TRBD2,TRBJ2-3,-,CASSLSGTSGYTSTDTQYF,TGTGCCAGCAGCTTATCCGGGACTAGCGGTTATACTAGCACAGATACGCAGTATTTT
TRBV29-1,TRBD1,TRBJ1-1,few,CSVEGATEAFF,TGCAGCGTCGAGGGGGCCACTGAAGCTTTCTTT
TRBV20-1,TRBD2,TRBJ2-5,many,CSAASAGEGETQYF,TGCAGTGCGGCCAGTGCGGGAGAGGGGGAGACCCAGTACTTC
TRBV6-2/TRBV6-3,TRBD1,TRBJ2-7,few,CASSPSAGGRSVNPYEQYF,TGTGCCAGCAGTCCCTCCGCAGGGGGTCGTTCGGTCAATCCCTACGAGCAGTACTTC
TRBV2,TRBD2,TRBJ2-1,many,CASSEKGLAGYNEQFF,TGTGCCAGCAGTGAAAAGGGGCTAGCGGGCTACAATGAGCAGTTCTTC